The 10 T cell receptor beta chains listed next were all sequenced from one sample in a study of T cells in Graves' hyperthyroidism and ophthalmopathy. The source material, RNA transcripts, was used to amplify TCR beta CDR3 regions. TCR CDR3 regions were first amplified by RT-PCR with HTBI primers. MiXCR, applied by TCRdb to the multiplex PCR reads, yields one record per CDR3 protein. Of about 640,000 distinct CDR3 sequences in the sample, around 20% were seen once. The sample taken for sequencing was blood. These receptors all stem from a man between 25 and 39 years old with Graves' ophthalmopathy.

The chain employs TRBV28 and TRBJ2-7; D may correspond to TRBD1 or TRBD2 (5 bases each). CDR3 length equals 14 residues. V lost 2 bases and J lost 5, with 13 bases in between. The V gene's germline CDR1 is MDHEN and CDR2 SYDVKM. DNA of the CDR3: TGTGCCAGCAGTTTAGTGGGGGAGAGGAACGAGCAGTACTTC. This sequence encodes CASSLVGERNEQYF.

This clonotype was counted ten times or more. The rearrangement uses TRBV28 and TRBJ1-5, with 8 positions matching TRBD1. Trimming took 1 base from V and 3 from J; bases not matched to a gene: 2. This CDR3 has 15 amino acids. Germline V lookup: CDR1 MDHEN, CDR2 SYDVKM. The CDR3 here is CASSLSGGYNQPQHF. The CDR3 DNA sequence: TGTGCCAGCAGTTTATCAGGGGGCTACAATCAGCCCCAGCATTTT.

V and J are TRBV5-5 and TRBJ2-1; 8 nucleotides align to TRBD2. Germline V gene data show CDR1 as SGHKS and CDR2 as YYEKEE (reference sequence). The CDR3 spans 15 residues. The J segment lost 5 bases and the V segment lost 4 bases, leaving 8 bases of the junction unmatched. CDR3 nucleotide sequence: TGTGCCAGCAGCCCCCCCCGGCGGGAGGACAATGAGCAGTTCTTC. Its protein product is CASSPPRREDNEQFF.

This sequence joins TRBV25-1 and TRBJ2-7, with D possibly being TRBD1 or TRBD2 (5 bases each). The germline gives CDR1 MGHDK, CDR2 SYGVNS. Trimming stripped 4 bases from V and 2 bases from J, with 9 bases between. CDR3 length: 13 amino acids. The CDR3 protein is CASSGDPPYEQYF. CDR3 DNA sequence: TGTGCCAGCAGTGGGGACCCTCCCTACGAGCAGTACTTC.

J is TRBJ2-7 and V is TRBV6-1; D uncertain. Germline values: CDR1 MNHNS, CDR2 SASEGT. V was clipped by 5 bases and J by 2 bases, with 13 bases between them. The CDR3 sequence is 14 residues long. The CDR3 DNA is TGTGCCAGCAGTTGGGCTGACACCACCTACGAGCAGTACTTC. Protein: CASSWADTTYEQYF.

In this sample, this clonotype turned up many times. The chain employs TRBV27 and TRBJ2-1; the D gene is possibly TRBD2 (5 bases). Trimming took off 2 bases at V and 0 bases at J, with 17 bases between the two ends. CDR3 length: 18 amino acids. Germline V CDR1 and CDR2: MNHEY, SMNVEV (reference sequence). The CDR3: CASSLRRQRQVSYNEQFF. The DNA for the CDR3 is TGTGCCAGCAGTTTAAGGAGGCAGCGGCAAGTCTCCTACAATGAGCAGTTCTTC.

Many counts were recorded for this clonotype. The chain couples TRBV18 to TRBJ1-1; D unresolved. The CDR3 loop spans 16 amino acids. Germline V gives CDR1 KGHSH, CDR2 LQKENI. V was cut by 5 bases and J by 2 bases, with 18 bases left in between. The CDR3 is CASSSNPRTINTEAFF. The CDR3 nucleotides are TGTGCCAGCTCATCAAACCCACGGACGATAAACACTGAAGCTTTCTTT.

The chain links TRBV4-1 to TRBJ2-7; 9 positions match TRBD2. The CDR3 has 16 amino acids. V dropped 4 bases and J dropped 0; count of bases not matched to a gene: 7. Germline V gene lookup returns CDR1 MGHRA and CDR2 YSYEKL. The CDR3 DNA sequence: TGCGCCAGCAGCCGCCCGGGACTAGCAAACTCCTACGAGCAGTACTTC. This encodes CASSRPGLANSYEQYF.

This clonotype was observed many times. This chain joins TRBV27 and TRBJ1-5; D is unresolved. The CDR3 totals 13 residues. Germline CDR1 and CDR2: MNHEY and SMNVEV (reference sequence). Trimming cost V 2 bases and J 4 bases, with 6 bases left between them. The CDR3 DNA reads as TGTGCCAGCAGTTTAATGTGGAATCAGCCCCAGCATTTT. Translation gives CASSLMWNQPQHF.

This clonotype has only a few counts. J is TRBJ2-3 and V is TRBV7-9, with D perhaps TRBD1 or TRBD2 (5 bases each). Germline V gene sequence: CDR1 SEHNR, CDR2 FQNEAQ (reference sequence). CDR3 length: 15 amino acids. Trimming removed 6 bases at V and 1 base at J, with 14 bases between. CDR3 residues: CASRGTEDGTDTQYF. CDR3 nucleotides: TGTGCCAGCAGGGGGACCGAAGACGGCACAGATACGCAGTATTTT.